Below are 27 T cell receptor beta chains sequenced from a single sample in a study of T cells after yellow fever vaccination. Each CDR3 protein is one row after TCRdb ran MiXCR on the 5' RACE reads. The sample has approximately 300,000 distinct CDR3 sequences; over 10% are singletons. The sequencing here drew on CD4+ T cells sorted from PBMCs, taken 45 days after the yellow fever booster vaccination. These TCRs come from a man aged 25-45 years who received the YFV17D yellow fever vaccine.

This clonotype was observed at least ten times. The chain combines TRBV19 with TRBJ2-2; no clear D gene. The CDR3 has 14 amino acids. Trimming pared 10 bases from V and 4 bases from J, leaving 16 bases between. CDR1 LNHDA and CDR2 SQIVND come from the germline V gene (reference sequence). The CDR3 loop is CATRRAPGTGELFF. In nucleotides, the CDR3 is TGTGCCACTAGACGGGCGCCGGGCACCGGGGAGCTGTTTTTT.

The V call is TRBV18, the J call TRBJ2-7; 11 nucleotides agree with TRBD1. CDR3 length: 17 residues. In germline, CDR1 is KGHSH, CDR2 LQKENI. V was pared by 4 bases and J by 3 bases, with 11 bases of the junction left unmatched. DNA for the CDR3: TGTGCCAGCTCACGCGGACTCGGACAGGGGGCGGTCTACGAGCAGTACTTC. This sequence encodes CASSRGLGQGAVYEQYF.

The chain is built from TRBV7-3 and TRBJ2-1; no clear D gene. The CDR3 is 13 amino acids. V lost 1 base and J lost 0, with 1 base in between. Germline V lookup: CDR1 SGHTA, CDR2 FQGTGA. The CDR3 nucleotides are TGTGCCAGCAGCTTAAACTCCTACAATGAGCAGTTCTTC. Encoded protein: CASSLNSYNEQFF.

This clonotype was observed a few times. CDR3 protein: CASSLTSGTAQYF. The DNA for the CDR3 is TGTGCCAGCAGCTTAACTAGCGGAACCGCGCAGTACTTC. The J gene is TRBJ2-7, the V gene TRBV11-2, with 8 positions matching TRBD2. CDR1 and CDR2 (germline): SGHAT, FQNNGV. Germline trimming cut 2 bases from V and 9 bases from J; bases unmatched to any gene: 6. CDR3 size: 13 residues.

This clonotype has a handful of counts. In DNA, the CDR3 is TGCAGTGCTAGACGGGACAGGTCCTACGAGCAGTACTTC. It translates to CSARRDRSYEQYF. The gene calls are TRBV20-1 and TRBJ2-7, with 8 positions matching TRBD1. The CDR3 runs to 13 residues. V gave up 2 bases and J gave up 1 base; unmatched junction bases: 1. Germline CDR1 DFQATT, CDR2 SNEGSKA (reference sequence).

The chain combines TRBV6-5 with TRBJ2-5; 10 nucleotides align to TRBD2. The CDR3 has 16 amino acids. V gave up 2 bases and J gave up 0 bases; unmatched junction bases: 3. Germline-derived CDR1 and CDR2 are MNHEY and SVGAGI. The CDR3 DNA is TGTGCCAGCAGTTACCCCGGGACTAGCGACCAAGAGACCCAGTACTTC. Its translation: CASSYPGTSDQETQYF.

This clonotype was seen more than once but under ten times. The rearrangement uses TRBV11-2 and TRBJ2-5, with 7 nucleotides matching TRBD1. The CDR3 sequence is 14 residues long. The germline V gene has CDR1 SGHAT and CDR2 FQNNGV. V was pared by 5 bases and J by 4 bases, with 7 bases of the junction left unmatched. CDR3: CASSRQGVLETQYF. The CDR3 region has the DNA TGTGCCAGCAGCCGACAGGGAGTTCTAGAGACCCAGTACTTC. Full variable domain (outside the CDR3, taken from reference TRBV11-2 and TRBJ2-5): EAGVAQSPRYKIIEKRQSVAFWCNPISGHATLYWYQQILGQGPKLLIQFQNNGVVDDSQLPKDRFSAERLKGVDSTLKIQPAKLEDSAVYLCASSRQGVLETQYFGPGTRLLVL.

This clonotype was seen a handful of times. In nucleotides, the CDR3 is TGTGCCAGCAGCCAAGATCAGGGCACAGATACGCAGTATTTT. As protein: CASSQDQGTDTQYF. The chain combines TRBV4-2 with TRBJ2-3; D uncertain. Trimming stripped 0 bases from V and 1 base from J, with 5 bases between. The germline gives CDR1 LGHNA, CDR2 YNFKEQ. This CDR3 is built from 14 residues.

This clonotype was counted many times. The chain carries TRBV20-1 and TRBJ2-2; possible D gene TRBD1, 6 bases. In germline, CDR1 is DFQATT, CDR2 SNEGSKA (reference sequence). Trimming cost V 0 bases and J 5 bases, with 10 bases left between them. The CDR3 has 14 amino acids. This chain's CDR3 is CSAREYGTTGELFF. Written as DNA, the CDR3 is TGCAGTGCTAGAGAATACGGGACAACCGGGGAGCTGTTTTTT.

The chain employs TRBV5-1 and TRBJ1-5; a possible D gene is TRBD1 (6 bases). This CDR3 has 13 residues. V was cut by 4 bases and J by 6 bases, with 11 bases left in between. The germline V gene encodes CDR1 SGHRS and CDR2 YFSETQ. CDR3 sequence: CASSEQGSQPQHF. The CDR3 DNA sequence: TGCGCCAGCAGCGAACAGGGCAGTCAGCCCCAGCATTTT. The variable domain in full, with the rest retrieved from reference TRBV5-1 and TRBJ1-5, is KAGVTQTPRYLIKTRGQQVTLSCSPISGHRSVSWYQQTPGQGLQFLFEYFSETQRNKGNFPGRFSGRQFSNSRSEMNVSTLELGDSALYLCASSEQGSQPQHFGDGTRLSIL.

The genes are TRBV28 and TRBJ2-6, with TRBD1 identical over 10 bases. CDR3 length equals 18 residues. The V gene end was trimmed by 3 bases and the J gene end by 1 base; junction bases not matched to a gene: 6. Germline V lookup: CDR1 MDHEN, CDR2 SYDVKM. The CDR3, as DNA: TGTGCCAGCAGTTTTAATGGACAGGGGGAATCTGGGGCCAACGTCCTGACTTTC. Translated, it gives CASSFNGQGESGANVLTF.

This clonotype was observed a few times. CDR3 region: CASMKQGRETQYF. Written as DNA, the CDR3 is TGCGCCAGCATGAAACAGGGGAGGGAGACCCAGTACTTC. This chain uses TRBV5-1 with TRBJ2-5; maybe TRBD1 (7 bases). The CDR3 extends over 13 amino acids. V was pared by 6 bases and J by 5 bases, with 14 bases between. Germline-derived CDR1 and CDR2 are SGHRS and YFSETQ.

The chain couples TRBV5-4 to TRBJ2-1; D could derive from TRBD1 or TRBD2 (5 bases each). CDR1 and CDR2 from the germline V gene are SGHNT and YYREEE (reference sequence). Between the trimmed V and J ends, which lost 0 bases and 0 bases, there was a span of 13 bases. The CDR3 is made up of 17 amino acids. CDR3 nucleotides: TGTGCCAGCAGCTTGGCCGGGGCAGGGAGCTCCTACAATGAGCAGTTCTTC. Residues: CASSLAGAGSSYNEQFF.

The V gene is TRBV12-3 or TRBV12-4, the J gene TRBJ1-3; D unclear. Trimming shortened V by 5 bases and J by 0 bases, and 5 bases separated the two germline ends. The CDR3 is 13 residues long. The CDR3 DNA is TGTGCCAGCAGTAAGAGCTCTGGAAACACCATATATTTT. Translating it yields CASSKSSGNTIYF.

This clonotype was recorded many times. J is TRBJ2-5 and V is TRBV20-1, with D possibly being TRBD1 or TRBD2 (5 bases each). This CDR3 has 15 amino acids. Germline assignment: CDR1 DFQATT and CDR2 SNEGSKA (reference sequence). Between the trimmed V and J ends, which lost 5 bases and 5 bases, there was a span of 21 bases. CDR3 bases: TGCAGTGCTGAGGGCGGCCAGAACAACAGGGAGACCCAGTACTTC. Translating gives CSAEGGQNNRETQYF.

This clonotype was counted a few times. V usage is TRBV29-1 and J usage is TRBJ1-5; TRBD1 is a possible D gene (6 bases). The V end was cut by 5 bases, the J end by 6 bases, with 14 bases between. This CDR3 is built from 13 residues. The germline V gene has CDR1 SQVTM and CDR2 ANQGSEA. CDR3 in amino acids: CSVSAGAAQPQHF. CDR3 DNA sequence: TGCAGCGTTAGCGCAGGGGCGGCTCAGCCCCAGCATTTT.

The chain has TRBV7-9 and TRBJ2-3; 11 nucleotides line up with TRBD2. CDR3 size: 16 residues. CDR1 is SEHNR and CDR2 is FQNEAQ in the germline V gene (reference sequence). The trim removed 5 bases at V and 2 bases at J, leaving 6 bases unmatched. This CDR3 is CASSQGTSGFTDTQYF. Here the CDR3 DNA reads TGTGCCAGCAGCCAAGGGACTAGCGGCTTCACAGATACGCAGTATTTT.

This clonotype was picked up a small number of times. The V and J genes are TRBV12-3 or TRBV12-4 and TRBJ1-5, with D perhaps TRBD1 (6 bases). V gave up 3 bases and J gave up 3 bases, with 9 bases separating them. CDR3 length equals 14 residues. CDR3: CASSFTGNNQPQHF. The CDR3 DNA sequence: TGTGCCAGCAGTTTTACAGGGAACAATCAGCCCCAGCATTTT.

This chain connects TRBV12-3 or TRBV12-4 to TRBJ2-7, with D unclear. This CDR3 is built from 12 residues. Trimming pared 5 bases from V and 4 bases from J, leaving 9 bases between. As DNA, the CDR3 is TGTGCCAGCAGTGGTCTCAGTTACGAGCAGTACTTC. The encoded protein is CASSGLSYEQYF.

This clonotype was observed a few times. V is TRBV10-3 and J is TRBJ2-7, with TRBD2 matching over 11 bases. The CDR3 is made up of 14 amino acids. In germline, CDR1 is ENHRY, CDR2 SYGVKD. The junction had 1 base not matched to a gene; V was cut back by 3 bases and J by 3 bases. CDR3 nucleotides: TGTGCCATCAGTGATGGGACTAGCGGCTACGAGCAGTACTTC. The encoded protein is CAISDGTSGYEQYF.

The chain is built from TRBV11-2 and TRBJ2-2; D possibly corresponds to TRBD2 (5 bases). V lost 4 bases to trimming and J lost 2 bases, with 11 bases between them. The germline V gene encodes CDR1 SGHAT and CDR2 FQNNGV. The CDR3 is 15 amino acids. CDR3 protein: CASSSRDHNTGELFF. The DNA for the CDR3 is TGTGCCAGCAGCTCCCGGGATCACAACACCGGGGAGCTGTTTTTT.

The V gene is TRBV20-1, the J gene TRBJ1-3; D not certain. CDR1 is DFQATT, CDR2 SNEGSKA, per germline (reference sequence). V was trimmed by 3 bases and J by 3 bases, leaving 12 bases between them. The CDR3 runs to 14 residues. CDR3 DNA sequence: TGCAGTGCTAGCTTTTTGAAGGGTGGAAACACCATATATTTT. Amino acid sequence: CSASFLKGGNTIYF.

The rearrangement links TRBV28 to TRBJ2-1, with unresolved D. The CDR3 totals 13 residues. The V and J ends lost 7 bases and 9 bases respectively, with 16 bases between them. CDR1 is MDHEN and CDR2 is SYDVKM in the germline V gene. The CDR3 bases are TGTGCCAGCATGTCTGGCACGAGGCTTGAGCAGTTCTTC. This encodes CASMSGTRLEQFF.

In this sample, this clonotype turned up many times. The chain is built from TRBV18 and TRBJ2-3; no reliable D call. Germline assignment: CDR1 KGHSH and CDR2 LQKENI. The CDR3 contains 12 residues. The V end was cut by 0 bases, the J end by 4 bases, with 2 bases between. The CDR3 here is CASSPPSDTQYF. CDR3 in DNA: TGTGCCAGCTCACCACCTTCAGATACGCAGTATTTT.

This chain joins TRBV7-9 and TRBJ2-1, with TRBD2 matching 12 bases. Germline V lookup: CDR1 SEHNR, CDR2 FQNEAQ (reference sequence). J lost 8 bases, V lost 2 bases, and 4 bases had no gene match. The CDR3 loop spans 15 amino acids. Here the CDR3 reads CASSLQGLAGDEQFF. DNA of the CDR3: TGTGCCAGCAGCTTACAGGGACTAGCGGGCGATGAGCAGTTCTTC. Combining the CDR3 with reference TRBV7-9 and TRBJ2-1 gives the whole variable domain DTGVSQNPRHKITKRGQNVTFRCDPISEHNRLYWYRQTLGQGPEFLTYFQNEAQLEKSRLLSDRFSAERPKGSFSTLEIQRTEQGDSAMYLCASSLQGLAGDEQFFGPGTRLTVL.

This chain joins TRBV20-1 and TRBJ2-3; 9 bases line up with TRBD2. Germline-derived CDR1 and CDR2 are DFQATT and SNEGSKA (reference sequence). Germline trimming cut 4 bases from V and 4 bases from J; bases unmatched to any gene: 6. There are 14 residues in the CDR3. CDR3 bases: TGCAGTGCTATGCTAGCGGGAAGGGCAGATACGCAGTATTTT. Amino acid sequence: CSAMLAGRADTQYF.

The chain carries TRBV5-1 and TRBJ2-5; D may be TRBD2 (6 bases). The germline V gene encodes CDR1 SGHRS and CDR2 YFSETQ. Trimming took off 4 bases at V and 4 bases at J, with 14 bases between the two ends. CDR3 length equals 14 residues. The CDR3 loop is CASSAGGPGETQYF. The CDR3 DNA follows: TGCGCCAGCAGCGCAGGAGGGCCTGGAGAGACCCAGTACTTC. Supplemented by reference TRBV5-1 and TRBJ2-5, the full variable domain reads KAGVTQTPRYLIKTRGQQVTLSCSPISGHRSVSWYQQTPGQGLQFLFEYFSETQRNKGNFPGRFSGRQFSNSRSEMNVSTLELGDSALYLCASSAGGPGETQYFGPGTRLLVL.